Described below is a single T cell receptor beta chain sequence and its context. These data come from a study of blood T cell repertoires in COVID-19. Study information: Samples representing acute and convalescent COVID-19 were sourced from the United States, Italy and Spain.

J lost 1 base, V lost 7 bases, and 4 bases had no gene match. Germline CDR1 reads SGHKS; CDR2 reads YYEKEE (reference sequence). This CDR3 is built from 13 residues. TCRdb's copy holds only in-frame clones and misses some; the assay was immunoSEQ multiplex PCR. This table holds 250,000 to 350,000 clones, approximately 90% found once. V gene TRBV5-5 combines with J gene TRBJ1-1; 7 nucleotides align to TRBD1. Sequences were obtained from peripheral blood. The sequence derives from a woman aged 55-70 years with acute or convalescent COVID-19. The CDR3 DNA is TGTGCCAGCGCAAACAGGGGGAACACTGAAGCTTTCTTT. Protein product: CASANRGNTEAFF.